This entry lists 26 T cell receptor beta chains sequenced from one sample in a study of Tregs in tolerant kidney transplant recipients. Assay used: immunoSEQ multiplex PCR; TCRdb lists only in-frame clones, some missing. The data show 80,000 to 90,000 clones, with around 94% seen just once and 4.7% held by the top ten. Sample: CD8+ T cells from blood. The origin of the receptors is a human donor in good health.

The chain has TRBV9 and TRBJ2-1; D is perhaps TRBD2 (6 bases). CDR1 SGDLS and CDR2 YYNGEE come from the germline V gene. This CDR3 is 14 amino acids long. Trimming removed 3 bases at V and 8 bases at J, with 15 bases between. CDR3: CASSEGFGGDEQFF. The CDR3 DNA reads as TGTGCCAGCAGCGAGGGTTTCGGCGGGGATGAGCAGTTCTTC.

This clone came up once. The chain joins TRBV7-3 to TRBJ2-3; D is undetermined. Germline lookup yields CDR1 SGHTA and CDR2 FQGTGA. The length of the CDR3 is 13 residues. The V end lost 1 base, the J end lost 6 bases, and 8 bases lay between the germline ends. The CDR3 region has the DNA TGTGCCAGCAGCTTAATGGTCTCCGATACGCAGTATTTT. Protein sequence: CASSLMVSDTQYF.

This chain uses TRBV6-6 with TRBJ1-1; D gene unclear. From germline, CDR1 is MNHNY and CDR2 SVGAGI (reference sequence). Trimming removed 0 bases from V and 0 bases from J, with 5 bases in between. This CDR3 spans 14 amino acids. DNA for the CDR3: TGTGCCAGCAGTTACTCGAGTCTGAACACTGAAGCTTTCTTT. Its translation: CASSYSSLNTEAFF.

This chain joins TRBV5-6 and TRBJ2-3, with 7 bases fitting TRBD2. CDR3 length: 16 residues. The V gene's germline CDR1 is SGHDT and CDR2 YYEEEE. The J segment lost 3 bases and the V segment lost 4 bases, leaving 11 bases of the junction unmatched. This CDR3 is CASSTTSSGATDTQYF. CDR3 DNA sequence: TGTGCCAGCAGCACGACTAGCTCCGGGGCAACAGATACGCAGTATTTT. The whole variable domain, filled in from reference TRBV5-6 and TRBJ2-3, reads DAGVTQSPTHLIKTRGQQVTLRCSPKSGHDTVSWYQQALGQGPQFIFQYYEEEERQRGNFPDRFSGHQFPNYSSELNVNALLLGDSALYLCASSTTSSGATDTQYFGPGTRLTVL.

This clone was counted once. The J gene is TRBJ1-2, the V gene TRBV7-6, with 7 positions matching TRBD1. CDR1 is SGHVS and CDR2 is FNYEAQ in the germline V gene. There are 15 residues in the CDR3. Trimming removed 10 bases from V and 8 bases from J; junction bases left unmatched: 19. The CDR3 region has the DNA TGTGCCACCGCTGACAGGGACGGAGCACGAGGGGGCTACACCTTC. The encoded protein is CATADRDGARGGYTF.

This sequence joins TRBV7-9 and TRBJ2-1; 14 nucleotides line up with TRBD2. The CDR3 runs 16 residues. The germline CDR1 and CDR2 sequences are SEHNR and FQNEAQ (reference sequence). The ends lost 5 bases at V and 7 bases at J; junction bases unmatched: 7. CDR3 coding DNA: TGTGCCAGCAGCGGGACTAGCGGGAGCCTACTAAATGAGCAGTTCTTC. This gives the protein CASSGTSGSLLNEQFF.

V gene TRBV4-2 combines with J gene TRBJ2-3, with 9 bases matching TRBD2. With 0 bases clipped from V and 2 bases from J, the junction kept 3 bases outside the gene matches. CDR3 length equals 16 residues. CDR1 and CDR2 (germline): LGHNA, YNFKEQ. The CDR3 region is CASSQDAGGPTDTQYF. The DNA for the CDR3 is TGTGCCAGCAGCCAAGATGCGGGGGGGCCCACAGATACGCAGTATTTT.

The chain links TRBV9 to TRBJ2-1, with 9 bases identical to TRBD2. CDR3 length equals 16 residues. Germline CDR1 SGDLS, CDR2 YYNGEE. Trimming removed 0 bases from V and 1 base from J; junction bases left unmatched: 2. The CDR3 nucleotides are TGTGCCAGCAGCGTAGGTAGCGGGAGATCCTACAATGAGCAGTTCTTC. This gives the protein CASSVGSGRSYNEQFF.

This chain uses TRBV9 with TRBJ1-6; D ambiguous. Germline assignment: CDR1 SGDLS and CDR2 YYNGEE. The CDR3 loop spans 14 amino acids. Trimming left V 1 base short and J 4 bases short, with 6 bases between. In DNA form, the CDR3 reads TGTGCCAGCAGCGTACGGGGATATAATTCACCCCTCCACTTT. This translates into CASSVRGYNSPLHF.

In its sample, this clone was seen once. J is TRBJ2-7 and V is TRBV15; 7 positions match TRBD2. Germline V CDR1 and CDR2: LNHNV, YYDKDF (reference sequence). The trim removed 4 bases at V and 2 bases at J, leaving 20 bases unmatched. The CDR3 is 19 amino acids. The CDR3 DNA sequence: TGTGCCACCAGCACCCCATTTCGTCAGGGAATGACTAGCCCCTACGAGCAGTACTTC. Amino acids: CATSTPFRQGMTSPYEQYF.

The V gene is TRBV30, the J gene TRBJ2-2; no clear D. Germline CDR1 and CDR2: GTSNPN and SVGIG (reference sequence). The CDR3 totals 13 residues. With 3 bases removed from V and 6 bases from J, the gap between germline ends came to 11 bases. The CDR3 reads CAWSPPLAGELFF. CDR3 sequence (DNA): TGTGCCTGGAGCCCACCTCTGGCCGGGGAGCTGTTTTTT. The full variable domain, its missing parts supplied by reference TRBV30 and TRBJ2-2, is SQTIHQWPATLVQPVGSPLSLECTVEGTSNPNLYWYRQAAGRGLQLLFYSVGIGQISSEVPQNLSASRPQDRQFILSSKKLLLSDSGFYLCAWSPPLAGELFFGEGSRLTVL.

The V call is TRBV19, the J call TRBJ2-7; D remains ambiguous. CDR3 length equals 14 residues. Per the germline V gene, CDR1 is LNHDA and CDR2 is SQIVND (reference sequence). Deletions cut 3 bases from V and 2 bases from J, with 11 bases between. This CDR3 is CASSISGSPYEQYF. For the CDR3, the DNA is TGTGCCAGTAGTATCTCCGGTTCCCCCTACGAGCAGTACTTC.

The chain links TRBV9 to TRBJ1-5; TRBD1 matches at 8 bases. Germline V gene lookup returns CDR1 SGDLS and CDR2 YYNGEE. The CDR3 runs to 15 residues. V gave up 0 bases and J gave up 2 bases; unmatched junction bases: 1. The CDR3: CASSVEDRGNQPQHF. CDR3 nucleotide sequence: TGTGCCAGCAGCGTAGAGGACAGGGGCAATCAGCCCCAGCATTTT.

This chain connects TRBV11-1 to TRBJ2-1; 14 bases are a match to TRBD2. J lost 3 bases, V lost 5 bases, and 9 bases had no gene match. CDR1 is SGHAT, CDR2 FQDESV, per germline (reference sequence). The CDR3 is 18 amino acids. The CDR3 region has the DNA TGTGCCAGCAGCCCGTTGACTAGCGGGAGGGCCCTCTACAATGAGCAGTTCTTC. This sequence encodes CASSPLTSGRALYNEQFF.

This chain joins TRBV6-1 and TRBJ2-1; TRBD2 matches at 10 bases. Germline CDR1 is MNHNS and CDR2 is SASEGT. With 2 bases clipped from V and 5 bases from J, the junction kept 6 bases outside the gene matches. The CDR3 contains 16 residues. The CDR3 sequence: CASSEYGTSDNNEQFF. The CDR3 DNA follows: TGTGCCAGCAGTGAATACGGGACTAGCGACAACAATGAGCAGTTCTTC.

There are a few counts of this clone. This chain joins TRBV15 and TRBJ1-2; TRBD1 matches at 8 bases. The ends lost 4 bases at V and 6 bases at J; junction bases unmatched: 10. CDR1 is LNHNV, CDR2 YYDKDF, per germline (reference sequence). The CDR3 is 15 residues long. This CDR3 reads CATSITQGASNGYTF. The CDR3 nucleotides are TGTGCCACCAGCATTACGCAGGGGGCTTCGAATGGCTACACCTTC. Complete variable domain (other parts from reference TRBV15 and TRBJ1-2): DAMVIQNPRYQVTQFGKPVTLSCSQTLNHNVMYWYQQKSSQAPKLLFHYYDKDFNNEADTPDNFQSRRPNTSFCFLDIRSPGLGDTAMYLCATSITQGASNGYTFGSGTRLTVV.

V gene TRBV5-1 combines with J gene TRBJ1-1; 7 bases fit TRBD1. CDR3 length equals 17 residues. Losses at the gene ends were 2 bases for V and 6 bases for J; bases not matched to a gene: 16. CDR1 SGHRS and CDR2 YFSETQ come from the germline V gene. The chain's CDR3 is CASSFGVPGQIFAEAFF. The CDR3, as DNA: TGCGCCAGCAGCTTCGGGGTTCCGGGACAGATTTTCGCTGAAGCTTTCTTT.

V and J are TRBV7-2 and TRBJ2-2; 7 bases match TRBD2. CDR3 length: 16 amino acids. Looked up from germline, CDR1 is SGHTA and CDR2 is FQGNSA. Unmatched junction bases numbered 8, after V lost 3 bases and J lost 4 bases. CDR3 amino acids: CASSLIVGEGTGELFF. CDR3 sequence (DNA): TGTGCCAGCAGCTTGATCGTCGGGGAGGGCACCGGGGAGCTGTTTTTT.

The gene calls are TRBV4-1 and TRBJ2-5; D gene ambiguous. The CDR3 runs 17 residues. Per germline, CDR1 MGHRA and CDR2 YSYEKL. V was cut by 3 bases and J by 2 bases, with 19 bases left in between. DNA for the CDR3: TGCGCCAGCAGCCATTCCCCTTTGCGGTGGGAACAAGAGACCCAGTACTTC. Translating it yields CASSHSPLRWEQETQYF.

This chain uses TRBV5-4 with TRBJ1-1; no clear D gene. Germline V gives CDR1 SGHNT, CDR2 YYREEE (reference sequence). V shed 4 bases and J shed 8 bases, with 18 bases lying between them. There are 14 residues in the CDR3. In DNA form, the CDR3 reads TGTGCCAGCAGCCCCGGGGTGGAATCTCTCGAAGCTTTCTTT. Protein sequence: CASSPGVESLEAFF.

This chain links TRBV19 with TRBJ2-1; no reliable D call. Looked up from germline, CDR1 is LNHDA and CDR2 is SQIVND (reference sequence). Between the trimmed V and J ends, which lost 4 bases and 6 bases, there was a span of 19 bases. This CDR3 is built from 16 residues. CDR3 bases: TGTGCCAGTAGTAAACGGACCCCCCCCTGCGTCAATGAGCAGTTCTTC. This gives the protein CASSKRTPPCVNEQFF.

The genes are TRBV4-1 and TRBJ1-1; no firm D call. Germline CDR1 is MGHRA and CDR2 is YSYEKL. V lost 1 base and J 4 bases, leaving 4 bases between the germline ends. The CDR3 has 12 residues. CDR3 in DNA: TGCGCCAGCAGCCAAGGTGTCACTGAAGCTTTCTTT. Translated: CASSQGVTEAFF.

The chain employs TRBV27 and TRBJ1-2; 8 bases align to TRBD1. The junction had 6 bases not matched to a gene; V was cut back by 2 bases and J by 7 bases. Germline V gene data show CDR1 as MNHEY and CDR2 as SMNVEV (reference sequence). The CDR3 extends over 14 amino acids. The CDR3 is CASSLQGAMGGYTF. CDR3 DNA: TGTGCCAGCAGTTTACAGGGGGCAATGGGTGGCTACACCTTC.

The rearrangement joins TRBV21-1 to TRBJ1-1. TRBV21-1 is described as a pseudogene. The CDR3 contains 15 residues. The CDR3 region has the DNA TGTGCCAGCAGCCCTTCTGGGAGCGTTAACACTGAAGCTTTCTTT. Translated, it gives CASSPSGSVNTEAFF.

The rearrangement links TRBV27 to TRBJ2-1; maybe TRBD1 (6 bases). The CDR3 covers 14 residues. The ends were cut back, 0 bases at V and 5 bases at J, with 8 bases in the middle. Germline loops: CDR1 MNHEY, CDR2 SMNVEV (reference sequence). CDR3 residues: CASSLSGTHNEQFF. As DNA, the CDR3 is TGTGCCAGCAGTTTATCGGGGACACACAATGAGCAGTTCTTC.

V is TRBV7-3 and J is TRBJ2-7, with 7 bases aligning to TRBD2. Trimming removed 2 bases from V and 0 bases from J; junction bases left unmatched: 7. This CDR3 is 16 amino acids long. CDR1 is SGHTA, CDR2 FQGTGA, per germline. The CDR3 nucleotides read TGTGCCAGCAGCTTAGTGGCGGGAGCCTCCTCCTACGAGCAGTACTTC. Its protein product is CASSLVAGASSYEQYF. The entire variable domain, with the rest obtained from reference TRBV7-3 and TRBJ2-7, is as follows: GAGVSQTPSNKVTEKGKYVELRCDPISGHTALYWYRQSLGQGPEFLIYFQGTGAADDSGLPNDRFFAVRPEGSVSTLKIQRTERGDSAVYLCASSLVAGASSYEQYFGPGTRLTVT.